The present entry profiles one T cell receptor (beta chain) with its context. TCR beta VDJ and CDR3 were profiled, and genomic DNA was the template. MiXCR, applied by TCRdb to the reads, yields one record per CDR3 protein. The table records approximately 200,000 distinct CDR3 sequences, less than 70% of them present only once. The data were taken from a study of CD8+CD57+ T cells in acquired aplastic anemia. Study overall: The study obtained 8.5 million to 12 million reads on average for CD4+ cells from healthy donors.

The germline CDR1 and CDR2 sequences are SGHVS and FQNEAQ. This CDR3 has 15 residues. Trimming took 5 bases from V and 0 from J, leaving 14 bases between them. The gene calls are TRBV7-8 and TRBJ2-7, with a possible D match to TRBD2 (6 bases). This TCR was sampled from a human donor in good health, serving as a control. The source material was sorted CD4+, CD8+, or CD8+CD57+ T cells (not recorded which) from PBMCs. This CDR3 reads CASSLNRDFSYEQYF. The CDR3 DNA sequence: TGTGCCAGCAGCCTTAACCGGGACTTCTCCTACGAGCAGTACTTC.